One and the same sample provided the 18 T cell receptor beta chains below, sequenced in a study of vaccination and CD4 T cells after COVID-19 (dated by TCRdb to the early 2020s). Interpreted using the paper, the treatment or condition label stands for: roughly 11-day PBMC culture with coronavirus spike peptide pools or control peptides (ViraFEST assay). CD4+ T cells from unexposed donors were collected before the COVID-19 pandemic (2011-2018). Library prep was done by PCR. The instrument given in TCRdb is Illumina iSeq 100. TCR sequencing of DNA from cultured CD4+ T cells used the Oncomine TCR Beta short-read assay at the Johns Hopkins FTIC core. TCRdb passed the public sequencing reads through fastp at Q25 and MiXCR, retaining productive beta sequences. Each entry is one CDR3 protein sequence, shown with its most common DNA and genes. Recorded for this sample are just over 7,000 distinct CDR3 sequences; approximately 55% of them occurred a single time. 30% to 40% of the sample goes to the ten largest clones.

What these receptors recognize is not known. The sequencing sample was made of CD4+ T cells from blood, cultured in vitro. These receptors were obtained from a human donor in good health.

This clonotype came up a few times. The chain is built from TRBV28 and TRBJ1-3, with TRBD1 matching over 8 bases. Germline values: CDR1 MDHEN, CDR2 SYDVKM. The J segment lost 0 bases and the V segment lost 5 bases, leaving 6 bases of the junction unmatched. The CDR3 consists of 16 residues. The CDR3 loop reads CASSDRTGSSGNTIYF. CDR3 nucleotide sequence: TGTGCCAGCAGTGATAGGACAGGGAGCTCTGGAAACACCATATATTTT.

The table lists this clonotype with a few counts. This sequence joins TRBV7-3 and TRBJ2-2, with 7 bases that match TRBD1. Per germline, CDR1 SGHTA and CDR2 FQGTGA. J was trimmed by 8 bases and V by 5 bases; bases with no gene match: 8. This CDR3 is built from 14 residues. CDR3 amino acids: CASSLDRDGGELFF. In DNA form, the CDR3 reads TGTGCCAGCAGCCTAGACAGGGACGGGGGGGAGCTGTTTTTT.

The sample holds a few counts of this clonotype. Here the CDR3 DNA reads TGTGCCAGCACCAAGACAGGGAGCAATCAGCCCCAGCATTTT. Translated, it gives CASTKTGSNQPQHF. The V and J genes are TRBV7-9 and TRBJ1-5; 7 bases match TRBD1. V dropped 7 bases and J dropped 1; count of bases not matched to a gene: 4. The CDR3 spans 14 residues. Germline V gives CDR1 SEHNR, CDR2 FQNEAQ (reference sequence).

The table lists this clonotype with a few counts. The chain employs TRBV2 and TRBJ1-5; TRBD1 is a possible D gene (6 bases). Germline loops: CDR1 SNHLY, CDR2 FYNNEI. This CDR3 spans 15 amino acids. With 6 bases removed from V and 2 bases from J, the gap between germline ends came to 14 bases. This chain's CDR3 is CASSRDPGGNQPQHF. The CDR3 coding sequence is TGTGCCAGCAGCAGAGACCCAGGGGGCAATCAGCCCCAGCATTTT.

This clonotype was seen a handful of times. This chain uses TRBV19 with TRBJ1-6; D perhaps matches TRBD1 (6 bases). CDR1 and CDR2 from the germline V gene are LNHDA and SQIVND (reference sequence). This CDR3 region has 14 residues. Trimming took 1 base from V and 10 from J, leaving 11 bases between them. The CDR3 DNA is TGTGCCAGTAGTATAGCACAGGGAGAATCACCCCTCCACTTT. Its translation is CASSIAQGESPLHF. The full variable domain, in which reference TRBV19 and TRBJ1-6 provide the parts outside the CDR3, is DGGITQSPKYLFRKEGQNVTLSCEQNLNHDAMYWYRQDPGQGLRLIYYSQIVNDFQKGDIAEGYSVSREKKESFPLTVTSAQKNPTAFYLCASSIAQGESPLHFGNGTRLTVT.

This clonotype was counted only a few times. V is TRBV20-1 and J is TRBJ1-2, with D possibly matching TRBD1 (5 bases). The CDR3 extends over 12 amino acids. From germline, CDR1 is DFQATT and CDR2 SNEGSKA (reference sequence). The V end lost 6 bases, the J end lost 4 bases, and 12 bases lay between the germline ends. This CDR3 is CSATGGTYGYTF. The DNA of the CDR3 is TGCAGTGCCACGGGGGGGACCTATGGCTACACCTTC.

In its sample, this clonotype was seen a few times. The rearrangement uses TRBV10-3 and TRBJ1-3, with D possibly TRBD1 on 5 matching bases. Trimming left V 4 bases short and J 4 bases short, with 8 bases between. This CDR3 spans 13 amino acids. Germline V lookup: CDR1 ENHRY, CDR2 SYGVKD. For the CDR3, the DNA is TGTGCCATCAGTGTTGGGGGAGGAAACACCATATATTTT. Translation: CAISVGGGNTIYF.

The chain combines TRBV2 with TRBJ2-7; D not resolved. Germline V gene lookup returns CDR1 SNHLY and CDR2 FYNNEI. The CDR3 runs 16 residues. V was trimmed by 2 bases and J by 2 bases, leaving 16 bases between them. The CDR3 DNA follows: TGTGCCAGCAGTGAACGGGTCGTACAAAAGGCCTACGAGCAGTACTTC. Its protein is CASSERVVQKAYEQYF.

The chain uses TRBV15 and TRBJ1-6; D not certain. The CDR3 runs to 16 residues. The V and J ends lost 0 bases and 6 bases respectively, with 12 bases between them. CDR1 and CDR2 from the germline V gene are LNHNV and YYDKDF (reference sequence). CDR3 coding DNA: TGTGCCACCAGCAGAGATCCTCTGGCAGCTAATTCACCCCTCCACTTT. Protein: CATSRDPLAANSPLHF.

This clonotype was counted only a few times. The chain employs TRBV2 and TRBJ1-5; the match to TRBD1 covers 10 bases. Germline CDR1 and CDR2: SNHLY and FYNNEI. The CDR3 sequence is 13 residues long. The V gene end was trimmed by 4 bases and the J gene end by 7 bases; junction bases not matched to a gene: 1. The CDR3: CASSGTGGQPQHF. CDR3 bases: TGTGCCAGCAGTGGGACAGGGGGACAGCCCCAGCATTTT.

The chain joins TRBV2 to TRBJ2-1; no reliable D call. Looked up from germline, CDR1 is SNHLY and CDR2 is FYNNEI. This CDR3 is 14 amino acids long. Trimming cost V 1 base and J 9 bases, with 13 bases left between them. The DNA of the CDR3 is TGTGCCAGCAGTGAAGGTCGTGGTTTTGGTGAGCAGTTCTTC. As protein: CASSEGRGFGEQFF.

This clonotype occurred a few times. J is TRBJ1-2 and V is TRBV9; 8 positions agree with TRBD1. In germline, CDR1 is SGDLS, CDR2 YYNGEE. This CDR3 region has 15 residues. Germline trimming cut 1 base from V and 3 bases from J; bases unmatched to any gene: 5. The CDR3: CASSVQPTGDYGYTF. The CDR3 DNA is TGTGCCAGCAGCGTACAACCGACAGGGGACTATGGCTACACCTTC.

This clonotype appeared a few times. V is TRBV15 and J is TRBJ2-3; TRBD1 is a possible D gene (5 bases). CDR1 LNHNV and CDR2 YYDKDF come from the germline V gene (reference sequence). The germline V and J ends were trimmed by 0 bases and 2 bases, with 9 bases remaining between them. The CDR3 covers 15 residues. Here the CDR3 reads CATSRELGLTDTQYF. The CDR3 bases are TGTGCCACCAGCAGAGAATTGGGGCTCACAGATACGCAGTATTTT.

This clonotype was observed a few times. This rearrangement joins TRBV20-1 to TRBJ1-5; a possible D gene is TRBD1 (5 bases). This CDR3 spans 13 amino acids. Trimming left V 6 bases short and J 1 base short, with 10 bases between. Germline values: CDR1 DFQATT, CDR2 SNEGSKA (reference sequence). The CDR3 here is CSAPGRSNQPQHF. The CDR3 bases are TGCAGTGCCCCGGGACGAAGCAATCAGCCCCAGCATTTT.

CDR3 nucleotides: TGTGCCAGTAGTATAGGCCAGGGGTCTCAAGAGACCCAGTACTTC. Translating it yields CASSIGQGSQETQYF. The V gene is TRBV19, the J gene TRBJ2-5; possibly TRBD1 for D (6 bases). The CDR3 runs 15 residues. Germline V lookup: CDR1 LNHDA, CDR2 SQIVND (reference sequence). V shed 1 base and J shed 2 bases, with 11 bases lying between them. Full variable domain (outside the CDR3, taken from reference TRBV19 and TRBJ2-5): DGGITQSPKYLFRKEGQNVTLSCEQNLNHDAMYWYRQDPGQGLRLIYYSQIVNDFQKGDIAEGYSVSREKKESFPLTVTSAQKNPTAFYLCASSIGQGSQETQYFGPGTRLLVL.

CDR3 protein: CSASIRAGNTEAFF. The CDR3 DNA reads as TGCAGTGCGAGTATCCGGGCGGGGAACACTGAAGCTTTCTTT. This chain joins TRBV20-1 and TRBJ1-1; D not certain. Germline values: CDR1 DFQATT, CDR2 SNEGSKA (reference sequence). CDR3 length: 14 amino acids. V was clipped by 6 bases and J by 1 base, with 15 bases between them.

The chain couples TRBV30 to TRBJ1-5; D is unclear. V shed 2 bases and J shed 6 bases, with 11 bases lying between them. The germline V gene encodes CDR1 GTSNPN and CDR2 SVGIG (reference sequence). This CDR3 is built from 13 residues. This chain's CDR3 is CAWSKSKGQPQHF. The CDR3 region has the DNA TGTGCCTGGAGTAAGAGCAAAGGTCAGCCCCAGCATTTT.

The chain recombines TRBV20-1 with TRBJ1-2; D is unclear. Deletions cut 3 bases from V and 7 bases from J, with 15 bases between. Germline CDR1 DFQATT, CDR2 SNEGSKA (reference sequence). CDR3 length: 13 residues. The CDR3 loop is CSASVSGNFGYTF. The CDR3 nucleotides are TGCAGTGCTAGCGTGTCCGGGAATTTTGGCTACACCTTC.